The T cell receptor beta chain under discussion was sequenced for a study of T cell responses to AZD1222 COVID-19 vaccine. Trimming removed 3 bases at V and 8 bases at J, with 17 bases between. Germline loops: CDR1 SGHTA, CDR2 FQGNSA. This CDR3 comprises 15 residues. Overall study findings and caveats: Just six people given AZD1222 tested seropositive at baseline. There were repertoire samples only from the period after the peak T cell response. Targeting of unmutated variant regions was reportedly seen in nearly half of spike-specific TCRs. Vaccine-associated CD4 TCRs spanned spike, dominant at 160-218 and 743-854.

Remarks on this clone: Its specificity is not known.

The table came from immunoSEQ multiplex PCR; TCRdb's copy has only in-frame clones and leaves some out. Here the sample spans 160,000 or so clones, just over 90% being singletons. The J gene is TRBJ2-1, the V gene TRBV7-2; D may match TRBD1 or TRBD2 (6 bases each). The clonotype originates from an adult in good health. The sequences come from peripheral blood, collected on day 0 of MenACWY control vaccination. In DNA, the CDR3 is TGTGCCAGCAGCTTCAGGGAATTGGAGGGGGATGAGCAGTTCTTC. This codes for CASSFRELEGDEQFF.